The entry below gives a single T cell receptor (beta chain) sequence along with its context. At the time of sampling, donors were nominally healthy, though unrecorded immune exposures were likely. This sample is part of a study of cytomegalovirus exposure and HLA in healthy donors. 60 Vbeta and 13 Jbeta primers were used in PCR. Profiling relied on immunoSEQ multiplex PCR, and the TCRdb table lists in-frame clones only, not all of them. The table includes roughly 100,000 clones, 10% detected once. Sequencing was done on a sample of PBMCs. The TCR was taken from a man aged 40-49 years in good health and CMV-seropositive.

CDR3 protein: CASSPRTGGFQNEQFF. The CDR3 DNA reads TGTGCCAGCAGCCCCCGGACAGGGGGCTTTCAAAATGAGCAGTTCTTC. The chain links TRBV9 to TRBJ2-1; 11 positions match TRBD1. With 4 bases clipped from V and 7 bases from J, the junction kept 10 bases outside the gene matches. CDR1 is SGDLS and CDR2 is YYNGEE in the germline V gene. The CDR3 is made up of 16 amino acids.